These T cell receptor beta chains were read from a single sample in a study of blood T cell repertoires in COVID-19. Using immunoSEQ multiplex PCR, the repertoire was profiled, and TCRdb retains in-frame clones only, with some absent. Among fewer than 200,000 clones listed, around 67% were seen once. The specimen was peripheral blood. The receptor set was obtained from a woman aged 80 or over with acute or convalescent COVID-19. Both conserved end residues are part of each CDR3. A D gene is named only where the DNA matches it firmly. Expanded clones are given a class, and other clones once, few, many or no size at all.

j_call: TRBJ2-5; v_call: TRBV4-1; d_call: NA; clone_size: NA; cdr3_nt: TGCGCCAGCAGCCACGCCGACAGGACGGGTTCGGCCCAGTACTTC; cdr3_aa: CASSHADRTGSAQYF
j_call: TRBJ1-4; v_call: TRBV3-1/TRBV3-2; d_call: TRBD1; clone_size: NA; cdr3_nt: TGTGCCAGCAGAGTCGGACAGGGGGAAAAACTGTTTTTT; cdr3_aa: CASRVGQGEKLFF
j_call: TRBJ2-2; v_call: TRBV3-1/TRBV3-2; d_call: NA; clone_size: NA; cdr3_nt: TGTGCCAGCAGCCAAGCTCTGGGGGGGGCGGGCACCGGGGAGCTGTTTTTT; cdr3_aa: CASSQALGGAGTGELFF
j_call: TRBJ2-1; v_call: TRBV5-1; d_call: TRBD1; clone_size: NA; cdr3_nt: TGCGCCAGCAGCCCGAGGACAGGGGATAATGAGCAGTTCTTC; cdr3_aa: CASSPRTGDNEQFF
j_call: TRBJ1-4; v_call: TRBV28; d_call: TRBD1; clone_size: NA; cdr3_nt: TGTGCCAGCAGTTACACCTTTCGACAGGGAACTAATGAAAAACTGTTTTTT; cdr3_aa: CASSYTFRQGTNEKLFF
j_call: TRBJ2-3; v_call: TRBV5-4; d_call: TRBD2; clone_size: NA; cdr3_nt: TGTGCCAGCAGCTTCAGACTAGCGGACACAGATACGCAGTATTTT; cdr3_aa: CASSFRLADTDTQYF
j_call: TRBJ1-1; v_call: TRBV2; d_call: NA; clone_size: NA; cdr3_nt: TGTGCCAGCAGTATGGGCCAGAACACTGAAGCTTTCTTT; cdr3_aa: CASSMGQNTEAFF
j_call: TRBJ1-3; v_call: TRBV9; d_call: NA; clone_size: NA; cdr3_nt: TGTGCCAGCAGCGTAGGTTCACTTATCTCTGGAAACACCATATATTTT; cdr3_aa: CASSVGSLISGNTIYF
j_call: TRBJ2-2; v_call: TRBV11-3; d_call: TRBD1; clone_size: NA; cdr3_nt: TGTGCCAGCAGCTTTATGGGACAGGGCAACACCGGGGAGCTGTTTTTT; cdr3_aa: CASSFMGQGNTGELFF
j_call: TRBJ1-1; v_call: TRBV10-3; d_call: TRBD1; clone_size: many; cdr3_nt: TGTGCCATCAGTGAGACAGGGGGCGACACTGAAGCTTTCTTT; cdr3_aa: CAISETGGDTEAFF
j_call: TRBJ2-1; v_call: TRBV10-1; d_call: TRBD2; clone_size: NA; cdr3_nt: TGCGCCAGCAGTGACGGAGGGAGGGCCCTCAATGAGCAGTTCTTC; cdr3_aa: CASSDGGRALNEQFF
j_call: TRBJ1-1; v_call: TRBV10-3; d_call: NA; clone_size: NA; cdr3_nt: TGTGCCATCAGTGACCCGACAGAGTCGAACACTGAAGCTTTCTTT; cdr3_aa: CAISDPTESNTEAFF
j_call: TRBJ2-7; v_call: TRBV5-1; d_call: NA; clone_size: NA; cdr3_nt: TGCGCCAGCAGCTTGGCGGGGGCGGGAGTACACGAGCAGTACTTC; cdr3_aa: CASSLAGAGVHEQYF
j_call: TRBJ2-7; v_call: TRBV7-2; d_call: NA; clone_size: NA; cdr3_nt: TGTGCCAGCAGCCCAATGAGCGGGCCCTACGAGCAGTACTTC; cdr3_aa: CASSPMSGPYEQYF